The 25 T cell receptor beta chains reported below all come from one sample, sequenced in a study of control samples from healthy donors and cancer patients. Generated by immunoSEQ multiplex PCR, the TCRdb table keeps only in-frame clones and is missing some. The table records roughly 86,000 clones, approximately 90% of them present only once. The sample taken for sequencing was blood. These receptor sequences come from a woman under 30 in good health.

This clone was counted a few times. The chain recombines TRBV10-2 with TRBJ2-3, with D perhaps TRBD2 (6 bases). Germline CDR1 and CDR2: WSHSY and SAAADI. There are 14 residues in the CDR3. Trimming removed 5 bases from V and 4 bases from J, with 13 bases in between. CDR3 in DNA: TGCGCCAGCAGTCGGACCGGGGGTCCAGATACGCAGTATTTT. Its translation: CASSRTGGPDTQYF.

About this clone: The identical CDR3 is also encoded by other nucleotide sequences in the sample. The rearrangement uses TRBV12-3 or TRBV12-4 and TRBJ2-5; no firm D call. This CDR3 has 11 amino acids. Trimming cost V 6 bases and J 4 bases, with 6 bases left between them. The CDR3 DNA is TGTGCCAGCAGCAATCGAGAGACCCAGTACTTC. This gives the protein CASSNRETQYF.

This chain links TRBV5-1 with TRBJ2-5; D perhaps matches TRBD1 (5 bases). The CDR3 runs to 14 residues. The germline CDR1 and CDR2 sequences are SGHRS and YFSETQ. V lost 0 bases and J 2 bases, leaving 8 bases between the germline ends. For the CDR3, the DNA is TGCGCCAGCAGCTTGGCAGGGTTTCAAGAGACCCAGTACTTC. The encoded protein is CASSLAGFQETQYF.

The CDR3: CASAGTGPNQPQHF. In DNA, the CDR3 is TGTGCCAGCGCCGGGACAGGACCCAATCAGCCCCAGCATTTT. The V gene is TRBV2, the J gene TRBJ1-5, with 8 bases that match TRBD1. Germline values: CDR1 SNHLY, CDR2 FYNNEI. V trimming: 8 bases; J trimming: 3 bases; junction bases outside the gene matches: 6. This CDR3 contains 14 residues.

The V and J genes are TRBV10-1 and TRBJ1-5, with D maybe TRBD1 (6 bases). V was pared by 2 bases and J by 5 bases, with 7 bases between. This CDR3 has 13 amino acids. The germline V gene has CDR1 WNHNN and CDR2 SYGVQD (reference sequence). The CDR3 sequence: CASSENRDQPQHF. The CDR3 bases are TGCGCCAGCAGTGAGAACAGGGATCAGCCCCAGCATTTT.

This clone was recorded once. The chain links TRBV25-1 to TRBJ1-4, with TRBD1 matching 8 bases. This CDR3 has 18 amino acids. Looked up from germline, CDR1 is MGHDK and CDR2 is SYGVNS. J gave up 0 bases and V 8 bases, and 14 bases lay outside the gene matches. CDR3 DNA sequence: TGTGCCAGCCAATTCGCGACAGGGGAGAAAGCAACTAATGAAAAACTGTTTTTT. This sequence encodes CASQFATGEKATNEKLFF. Complete variable domain (other parts from reference TRBV25-1 and TRBJ1-4): EADIYQTPRYLVIGTGKKITLECSQTMGHDKMYWYQQDPGMELHLIHYSYGVNSTEKGDLSSESTVSRIRTEHFPLTLESARPSHTSQYLCASQFATGEKATNEKLFFGSGTQLSVL.

A word on this clone: Other DNA variants within this sample encode the same CDR3. V usage is TRBV6-1 and J usage is TRBJ2-7; 7 bases fit TRBD2. The CDR3 loop spans 14 amino acids. Per the germline V gene, CDR1 is MNHNS and CDR2 is SASEGT. V lost 1 base, J lost 2 bases, and 2 bases stayed unmatched. CDR3 sequence reads: CASSEGGGTYEQYF. CDR3 sequence (DNA): TGTGCCAGCAGTGAAGGGGGGGGGACCTACGAGCAGTACTTC.

In its sample, this clone was seen once. V usage is TRBV10-3 and J usage is TRBJ1-3; D not resolved. V was pared by 4 bases and J by 0 bases, with 10 bases between. The CDR3 has 15 amino acids. The V gene's germline CDR1 is ENHRY and CDR2 SYGVKD. This chain's CDR3 is CAISVDQYSGNTIYF. The CDR3 region has the DNA TGTGCCATCAGTGTAGACCAGTACTCTGGAAACACCATATATTTT.

This chain connects TRBV5-4 to TRBJ2-6; D is unresolved. Per the germline V gene, CDR1 is SGHNT and CDR2 is YYREEE (reference sequence). Trimming took 2 bases from V and 0 from J, leaving 6 bases between them. The CDR3 spans 15 residues. CDR3 protein: CASSFISSGANVLTF. In nucleotides, the CDR3 is TGTGCCAGCAGCTTTATCAGCTCTGGGGCCAACGTCCTGACTTTC.

V usage is TRBV6-5 and J usage is TRBJ2-1, with 9 bases matching TRBD2. J lost 4 bases, V lost 9 bases, and 10 bases had no gene match. This CDR3 region has 15 residues. Germline V gene data show CDR1 as MNHEY and CDR2 as SVGAGI. CDR3 nucleotide sequence: TGTGCCAGTCATGTAGCGGGGGCCCCTTACAATGAGCAGTTCTTC. This gives the protein CASHVAGAPYNEQFF.

The chain joins TRBV2 to TRBJ1-2, with 7 bases matching TRBD1. Trimming cost V 5 bases and J 3 bases; bases outside gene matches: 6. Germline V gene lookup returns CDR1 SNHLY and CDR2 FYNNEI. CDR3 length equals 14 residues. CDR3 residues: CASSQGTVYYGYTF. In DNA, the CDR3 is TGTGCCAGCAGTCAAGGGACAGTATACTATGGCTACACCTTC.

The rearrangement uses TRBV15 and TRBJ2-5; possibly TRBD1 for D (6 bases). The CDR3 has 15 residues. Trimming pared 2 bases from V and 5 bases from J, leaving 15 bases between. Looked up from germline, CDR1 is LNHNV and CDR2 is YYDKDF (reference sequence). This CDR3 reads CATSRYETGYETQYF. CDR3 in DNA: TGTGCCACCAGCAGATATGAAACAGGGTATGAGACCCAGTACTTC.

V gene TRBV9 combines with J gene TRBJ2-3; no reliable D call. The CDR3 consists of 12 residues. Germline V CDR1 and CDR2: SGDLS, YYNGEE. V lost 0 bases, J lost 6 bases, and 5 bases lay in between. The CDR3 loop reads CASSVVSDTQYF. CDR3 nucleotides: TGTGCCAGCAGCGTAGTTTCCGATACGCAGTATTTT.

The chain couples TRBV4-1 to TRBJ2-3, with TRBD2 as a possible D gene (6 bases). The germline gives CDR1 MGHRA, CDR2 YSYEKL. The CDR3 sequence is 19 residues long. The V gene lost 1 base and the J gene lost 2 bases, with 22 bases spanning the gap. The CDR3 here is CASSQVHARGTDLTDTQYF. The CDR3 nucleotides are TGCGCCAGCAGCCAAGTCCACGCCCGGGGGACCGACCTCACAGATACGCAGTATTTT.

The chain carries TRBV7-3 and TRBJ2-3; 16 bases are a match to TRBD2. After removal of 4 bases from V and 2 bases from J, the junction contained 3 bases not matched to a gene. CDR1 and CDR2 from the germline V gene are SGHTA and FQGTGA. The CDR3 is made up of 17 amino acids. The CDR3 DNA follows: TGTGCCAGCAGCTCCGGGACTAGCGGGGGGGACACAGATACGCAGTATTTT. Protein sequence: CASSSGTSGGDTDTQYF.

This chain uses TRBV3-1 (or the pseudogene TRBV3-2) with TRBJ2-1, with 15 positions matching TRBD2. Germline V lookup: CDR1 LGHDT, CDR2 YNNKEL (reference sequence). V lost 2 bases to trimming and J lost 9 bases; unmatched junction nucleotides: 8. This CDR3 region has 17 residues. CDR3: CASSQTPGLAGGGEQFF. CDR3 sequence (DNA): TGTGCCAGCAGCCAAACCCCGGGACTAGCGGGGGGTGGTGAGCAGTTCTTC.

The chain couples TRBV29-1 to TRBJ2-3, with a possible D match to TRBD2 (7 bases). The V gene's germline CDR1 is SQVTM and CDR2 ANQGSEA. Trimming removed 6 bases at V and 0 bases at J, with 13 bases between. There are 14 residues in the CDR3. This CDR3 reads CSVGGGPSTDTQYF. The CDR3, as DNA: TGCAGCGTGGGGGGGGGCCCTAGCACAGATACGCAGTATTTT.

This clone was seen just once. This chain uses TRBV4-1 with TRBJ2-1; 7 bases fit TRBD2. Germline CDR1 is MGHRA and CDR2 is YSYEKL. The CDR3 covers 12 residues. J gave up 10 bases and V 4 bases, and 4 bases lay outside the gene matches. The CDR3 reads CASSRLADEQFF. The CDR3 DNA sequence: TGCGCCAGCAGCCGACTAGCCGACGAGCAGTTCTTC.

The V and J genes are TRBV7-9 and TRBJ1-1; TRBD1 is a possible D gene (5 bases). Germline V gene sequence: CDR1 SEHNR, CDR2 FQNEAQ (reference sequence). CDR3 size: 14 residues. The V and J ends lost 0 bases and 6 bases respectively, with 11 bases between them. The CDR3 region is CASSLAGGSAEAFF. The DNA for the CDR3 is TGTGCCAGCAGCTTAGCTGGGGGGTCGGCTGAAGCTTTCTTT. Full variable domain (outside the CDR3, taken from reference TRBV7-9 and TRBJ1-1): DTGVSQNPRHKITKRGQNVTFRCDPISEHNRLYWYRQTLGQGPEFLTYFQNEAQLEKSRLLSDRFSAERPKGSFSTLEIQRTEQGDSAMYLCASSLAGGSAEAFFGQGTRLTVV.

In this sample, this clone turned up once. The chain employs TRBV29-1 and TRBJ1-1; no firm D call. CDR3 length equals 12 residues. V was shortened by 3 bases and J by 10 bases, with 15 bases between the two germline ends. Germline V CDR1 and CDR2: SQVTM, ANQGSEA. The CDR3 loop is CSVDVSTIGAFF. CDR3 nucleotide sequence: TGCAGCGTTGATGTCTCGACAATAGGAGCTTTCTTT.

The chain is built from TRBV9 and TRBJ2-5; D perhaps matches TRBD1 (5 bases). Germline V gene data show CDR1 as SGDLS and CDR2 as YYNGEE. The CDR3 extends over 15 amino acids. The V end was cut by 0 bases, the J end by 3 bases, with 12 bases between. CDR3 residues: CASSVGQGPKETQYF. The CDR3 nucleotides read TGTGCCAGCAGCGTAGGCCAGGGTCCCAAAGAGACCCAGTACTTC. Together with reference TRBV9 and TRBJ2-5, the CDR3 gives the full variable domain: DSGVTQTPKHLITATGQRVTLRCSPRSGDLSVYWYQQSLDQGLQFLIQYYNGEERAKGNILERFSAQQFPDLHSELNLSSLELGDSALYFCASSVGQGPKETQYFGPGTRLLVL.

V gene TRBV6-1 combines with J gene TRBJ2-7, with no clear D. CDR1 and CDR2 from the germline V gene are MNHNS and SASEGT. The CDR3 runs 11 residues. V was cut by 2 bases and J by 3 bases, with 2 bases left in between. The CDR3 loop reads CASSEFYEQYF. CDR3 bases: TGTGCCAGCAGTGAATTCTACGAGCAGTACTTC.

J is TRBJ1-6 and V is TRBV25-1; D call uncertain. With 6 bases removed from V and 0 bases from J, the gap between germline ends came to 6 bases. This CDR3 is 14 amino acids long. Germline V lookup: CDR1 MGHDK, CDR2 SYGVNS. CDR3 in amino acids: CASSPRSYNSPLHF. In DNA, the CDR3 is TGTGCCAGCAGCCCCCGCTCCTATAATTCACCCCTCCACTTT. The full variable domain, rest sourced from reference TRBV25-1 and TRBJ1-6, is EADIYQTPRYLVIGTGKKITLECSQTMGHDKMYWYQQDPGMELHLIHYSYGVNSTEKGDLSSESTVSRIRTEHFPLTLESARPSHTSQYLCASSPRSYNSPLHFGNGTRLTVT.

The gene calls are TRBV14 and TRBJ2-2, with D uncertain. V shed 3 bases and J shed 0 bases, with 11 bases lying between them. Germline CDR1 is SGHDN and CDR2 is FVKESK. There are 16 residues in the CDR3. The DNA for the CDR3 is TGTGCCAGCAGCCAGTTTCTTCCAGCGAACACCGGGGAGCTGTTTTTT. This translates into CASSQFLPANTGELFF.

The chain carries TRBV11-2 and TRBJ1-1, with D hard to call. Germline lookup yields CDR1 SGHAT and CDR2 FQNNGV. Trimming took 4 bases from V and 3 from J, leaving 3 bases between them. CDR3 size: 11 residues. The CDR3, as DNA: TGTGCCAGCAGCTCCTACACTGAAGCTTTCTTT. This encodes CASSSYTEAFF.